Below, 3 T cell receptor beta chains from the same sample are listed, as sequenced in a study of CD8+ T cells in alopecia areata. Sequencing relied on a cDNA template that was reverse transcribed from extracted RNA. Profiling relied on immunoSEQ multiplex PCR, and the TCRdb table lists in-frame clones only, not all of them. The sample lists 110,000 to 150,000 clones, about 59% occurring once. Treatment: oral pan-JAK inhibitor, 5-10 mg twice daily. Sequences were derived from CD8+ T cells sorted from blood, sampled at week 4, from a patient treated with tofacitinib. Receptor source: a human donor with alopecia areata.

The gene calls are TRBV29-1 and TRBJ1-2; 9 positions match TRBD1. With V trimmed by 5 bases and J by 1 base, 8 bases remained unmatched. The CDR3 is made up of 15 amino acids. Germline values: CDR1 SQVTM, CDR2 ANQGSEA. CDR3: CSVFPEDRGNYGYTF. CDR3 in DNA: TGCAGCGTTTTTCCGGAGGACAGGGGTAACTATGGCTACACCTTC.

The chain couples TRBV5-6 to TRBJ2-5; no reliable D call. The V gene lost 2 bases and the J gene lost 0 bases, with 5 bases spanning the gap. CDR1 is SGHDT, CDR2 YYEEEE, per germline. The CDR3 length is 13 residues. The CDR3 region is CASSFEDQETQYF. The CDR3, as DNA: TGTGCCAGCAGCTTTGAGGACCAAGAGACCCAGTACTTC.

A note on this clone: Other DNA sequences from this sample encode an identical CDR3 as well. The rearrangement joins TRBV9 to TRBJ1-1; D remains ambiguous. V was pared by 0 bases and J by 1 base, with 4 bases between. CDR1 and CDR2 (germline): SGDLS, YYNGEE. This CDR3 region has 13 residues. For the CDR3, the DNA is TGTGCCAGCAGCGTAGGGACGAACACTGAAGCTTTCTTT. This sequence encodes CASSVGTNTEAFF.